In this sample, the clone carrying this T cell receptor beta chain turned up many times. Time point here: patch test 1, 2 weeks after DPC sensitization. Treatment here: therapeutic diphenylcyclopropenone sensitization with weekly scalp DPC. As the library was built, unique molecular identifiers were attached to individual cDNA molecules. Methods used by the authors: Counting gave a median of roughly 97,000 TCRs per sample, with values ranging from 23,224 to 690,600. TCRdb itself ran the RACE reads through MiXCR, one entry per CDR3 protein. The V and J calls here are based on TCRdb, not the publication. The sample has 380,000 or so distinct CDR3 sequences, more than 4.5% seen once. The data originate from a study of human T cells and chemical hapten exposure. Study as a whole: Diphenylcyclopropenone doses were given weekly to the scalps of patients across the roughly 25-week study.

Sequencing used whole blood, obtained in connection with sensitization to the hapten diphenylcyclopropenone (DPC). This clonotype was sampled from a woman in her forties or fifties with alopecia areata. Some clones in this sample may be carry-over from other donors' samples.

Here the CDR3 reads CASSFGSSGIVYEQYF. Written as DNA, the CDR3 is TGTGCCAGCAGTTTCGGGTCTAGCGGGATAGTATACGAGCAGTACTTC. The chain joins TRBV12-3 or TRBV12-4 to TRBJ2-7, with 9 bases lining up with TRBD2. Trimming took 3 bases from V and 4 from J; bases not matched to a gene: 10. The CDR3 runs to 16 residues.